This is a list of T cell receptor beta chains from one sample in a study of cytomegalovirus exposure and HLA in healthy donors. Sequencing was performed with immunoSEQ multiplex PCR; in TCRdb, only in-frame clones are kept and a portion is missing. The sample includes more than 150,000 clones, about four fifths of them seen just once. Sequenced material: PBMCs. The receptors were sampled from a man aged 50 to 59 in good health and CMV-seronegative. Each CDR3 is given with its conserved first and last residue. A D gene is named only where the DNA matches it firmly. Clone size is not always given. Where it is, it says once, few, many or a class for expanded clones.

d_call: TRBD1; clone_size: NA; v_call: TRBV7-3; j_call: TRBJ2-7; cdr3_nt: TGTGCCAGCAGCGTTACAGGGGGCTTCTACGAGCAGTACTTC; cdr3_aa: CASSVTGGFYEQYF
d_call: NA; clone_size: NA; v_call: TRBV7-9; j_call: TRBJ1-5; cdr3_nt: TGTGCCAGCAGCTTAGGGCCCCAGGGCCAGCCCCAGCATTTT; cdr3_aa: CASSLGPQGQPQHF
d_call: NA; clone_size: NA; v_call: TRBV12-5; j_call: TRBJ2-1; cdr3_nt: TGTGCTAGTGGCCGGGGAAATGGGGGGTACAATGAGCAGTTCTTC; cdr3_aa: CASGRGNGGYNEQFF
d_call: NA; clone_size: NA; v_call: TRBV14; j_call: TRBJ1-6; cdr3_nt: TGTGCCAGCGCCTATGGAACGGGTAATTCACCCCTCCACTTT; cdr3_aa: CASAYGTGNSPLHF
d_call: TRBD2; clone_size: NA; v_call: TRBV30; j_call: TRBJ2-1; cdr3_nt: TGTGCCTGGATTGGACTAGCGGCAGGAAATGAGCAGTTCTTC; cdr3_aa: CAWIGLAAGNEQFF
d_call: NA; clone_size: NA; v_call: TRBV7-2; j_call: TRBJ1-2; cdr3_nt: TGTGCCAGCAGCTTGGCCGGGGGTAAAGCGGACTATGGCTACACCTTC; cdr3_aa: CASSLAGGKADYGYTF
d_call: NA; clone_size: NA; v_call: TRBV19; j_call: TRBJ1-1; cdr3_nt: TGTGCCAGTGCGCCTCCAGGGTACACTGAAGCTTTCTTT; cdr3_aa: CASAPPGYTEAFF
d_call: NA; clone_size: NA; v_call: TRBV11-2; j_call: TRBJ1-1; cdr3_nt: TGTGCCAGCAGCTTACCAATGCAGGGAACTGAAGCTTTCTTT; cdr3_aa: CASSLPMQGTEAFF
d_call: NA; clone_size: once; v_call: TRBV18; j_call: TRBJ2-7; cdr3_nt: TGTGCCAGCTCGAGGGTGGGCAGCTACGAGCAGTACTTC; cdr3_aa: CASSRVGSYEQYF
d_call: TRBD1; clone_size: few; v_call: TRBV4-3; j_call: TRBJ1-6; cdr3_nt: TGCGCCAGCAGCCAAAGGAGGGACAGGGGCTATTCACCCCTCCACTTT; cdr3_aa: CASSQRRDRGYSPLHF
d_call: TRBD2; clone_size: NA; v_call: TRBV14; j_call: TRBJ2-5; cdr3_nt: TGTGCCAGCAGCCGGCCCGCTAGCGGGAGTGGAGAGACCCAGTACTTC; cdr3_aa: CASSRPASGSGETQYF
d_call: NA; clone_size: NA; v_call: TRBV6-4; j_call: TRBJ1-2; cdr3_nt: TGTGCCAGCAGTGACTCCTCCGGGGTGGATGGCTACACCTTC; cdr3_aa: CASSDSSGVDGYTF
d_call: TRBD2; clone_size: NA; v_call: TRBV7-8; j_call: TRBJ2-2; cdr3_nt: TGTGCAGGCGGGGGGACCCTCACCGGGGAGCTGTTTTTT; cdr3_aa: CAGGGTLTGELFF
d_call: TRBD2; clone_size: NA; v_call: TRBV7-2; j_call: TRBJ2-2; cdr3_nt: TGTGCCAGCACCGCGGGGAGGGCCAGTGTAACCGGGGAGCTGTTTTTT; cdr3_aa: CASTAGRASVTGELFF
d_call: TRBD2; clone_size: NA; v_call: TRBV7-2; j_call: TRBJ2-5; cdr3_nt: TGTGCCAGCAGGACATTTACTAGCGGGCAAGAGACCCAGTACTTC; cdr3_aa: CASRTFTSGQETQYF
d_call: NA; clone_size: NA; v_call: TRBV2; j_call: TRBJ2-5; cdr3_nt: TGTGCCTCGTGGGGGAGGGAGACCCAGTACTTC; cdr3_aa: CASWGRETQYF
d_call: NA; clone_size: NA; v_call: TRBV6-4; j_call: TRBJ1-2; cdr3_nt: TGTGCCAGCAGTGACTCGGCAGGGGCCGACTATGGCTACACCTTC; cdr3_aa: CASSDSAGADYGYTF
d_call: NA; clone_size: NA; v_call: TRBV27; j_call: TRBJ2-5; cdr3_nt: TGTGCCAGCAGTCCCAGGGGCCAAGAGACCCAGTACTTC; cdr3_aa: CASSPRGQETQYF
d_call: NA; clone_size: few; v_call: TRBV12-5; j_call: TRBJ2-2; cdr3_nt: TGTGCTAGTGGTTTTGGGGAGGCCACCGGGGAGCTGTTTTTT; cdr3_aa: CASGFGEATGELFF
d_call: TRBD1; clone_size: NA; v_call: TRBV7-9; j_call: TRBJ1-1; cdr3_nt: TGTGCCAGCAGCCGACAGGGGGAAGCTTTCTTT; cdr3_aa: CASSRQGEAFF
d_call: NA; clone_size: NA; v_call: TRBV6-5; j_call: TRBJ1-1; cdr3_nt: TGTGCCAGCAGTTACGGGGGGGCGGCGGGCACTGAAGCTTTCTTT; cdr3_aa: CASSYGGAAGTEAFF
d_call: NA; clone_size: NA; v_call: TRBV2; j_call: TRBJ2-1; cdr3_nt: TGTGCCAGCAGTGCCGTGAGCTCCTACAATGAGCAGTTCTTC; cdr3_aa: CASSAVSSYNEQFF
d_call: NA; clone_size: NA; v_call: TRBV28; j_call: TRBJ1-2; cdr3_nt: TGTGCCAGCATTACCCGGGACAATCGTGGCTACACCTTC; cdr3_aa: CASITRDNRGYTF
d_call: NA; clone_size: NA; v_call: TRBV7-9; j_call: TRBJ2-5; cdr3_nt: TGTGCCAGCAGCTTAGGTGCAGGGTTCTCCGAGACCCAGTACTTC; cdr3_aa: CASSLGAGFSETQYF
d_call: TRBD1; clone_size: once; v_call: TRBV19; j_call: TRBJ2-5; cdr3_nt: TGTGCCAGTAGTAAGGACAGGCTGCAAGAGACCCAGTACTTC; cdr3_aa: CASSKDRLQETQYF
d_call: TRBD2; clone_size: NA; v_call: TRBV28; j_call: TRBJ2-1; cdr3_nt: TGTGCCAGCCTACTAGCGGGAGAATCCTACAATGAGCAGTTCTTC; cdr3_aa: CASLLAGESYNEQFF
d_call: NA; clone_size: NA; v_call: TRBV6-6; j_call: TRBJ2-7; cdr3_nt: TGTGCCAGCAGTTACGACAGCCGAATAGACTACGAGCAGTACTTC; cdr3_aa: CASSYDSRIDYEQYF
d_call: TRBD1; clone_size: few; v_call: TRBV5-6; j_call: TRBJ1-1; cdr3_nt: TGTGCCAGCAGCCTTACAGGGGGCGATTGGACTGAAGCTTTCTTT; cdr3_aa: CASSLTGGDWTEAFF
d_call: TRBD1; clone_size: NA; v_call: TRBV18; j_call: TRBJ2-5; cdr3_nt: TGTGCCAGCTCAAAGGGACAGAAACAAGAGACCCAGTACTTC; cdr3_aa: CASSKGQKQETQYF
d_call: NA; clone_size: NA; v_call: TRBV6-5; j_call: TRBJ2-3; cdr3_nt: TGTGCCAGCAGACCGCTAGGGAGTAACACAGATACGCAGTATTTT; cdr3_aa: CASRPLGSNTDTQYF
d_call: NA; clone_size: NA; v_call: TRBV28; j_call: TRBJ1-4; cdr3_nt: TGTGCCAGCAGGAGCGGACAGTCTTATGGAAAACTGTTTTTT; cdr3_aa: CASRSGQSYGKLFF
d_call: NA; clone_size: NA; v_call: TRBV6-1; j_call: TRBJ1-1; cdr3_nt: TGTGCCAGCAGAGACGGACTGATGAACACTGAAGCTTTCTTT; cdr3_aa: CASRDGLMNTEAFF
d_call: TRBD2; clone_size: once; v_call: TRBV19; j_call: TRBJ2-1; cdr3_nt: TGTGCCAGTAGTCCCACCGGACTAGCGGGAGGAAGCTACAACAATGAGCAGTTCTTC; cdr3_aa: CASSPTGLAGGSYNNEQFF
d_call: NA; clone_size: NA; v_call: TRBV4-3; j_call: TRBJ2-3; cdr3_nt: TGCGCCAGCAGCCAAGATACAACCGGGACAAGTTTTGATACGCAGTATTTT; cdr3_aa: CASSQDTTGTSFDTQYF
d_call: TRBD2; clone_size: NA; v_call: TRBV5-1; j_call: TRBJ2-3; cdr3_nt: TGCGCCAGCAGCGGAGCGGGATACACAGATACGCAGTATTTT; cdr3_aa: CASSGAGYTDTQYF
d_call: NA; clone_size: NA; v_call: TRBV2; j_call: TRBJ1-5; cdr3_nt: TGTGCCAGCAGTGAAGATTGGAGGGCCCAGCATTTT; cdr3_aa: CASSEDWRAQHF
d_call: NA; clone_size: NA; v_call: TRBV18; j_call: TRBJ2-5; cdr3_nt: TGTGCCAGCTCAAACAAGGGGACCGGGAGCCAAGAGACCCAGTACTTC; cdr3_aa: CASSNKGTGSQETQYF
d_call: NA; clone_size: NA; v_call: TRBV10-3; j_call: TRBJ2-7; cdr3_nt: TGTGCCATCAGTGAATCCGGTTCCTACGAGCAGTACTTC; cdr3_aa: CAISESGSYEQYF
d_call: NA; clone_size: NA; v_call: TRBV6-6; j_call: TRBJ2-2; cdr3_nt: TGTGCCAGCAGTTACAGCAGGGTTGGCGACACCGGGGAGCTGTTTTTT; cdr3_aa: CASSYSRVGDTGELFF
d_call: TRBD1; clone_size: NA; v_call: TRBV7-9; j_call: TRBJ1-1; cdr3_nt: TGTGCCAGCAGCTCTCGGGACAGTAACACTGAAGCTTTCTTT; cdr3_aa: CASSSRDSNTEAFF
d_call: TRBD1; clone_size: NA; v_call: TRBV4-1; j_call: TRBJ2-3; cdr3_nt: TGCGCCAGCAGCTTCCACGGGACAGAGACGCAGTATTTT; cdr3_aa: CASSFHGTETQYF
d_call: TRBD1; clone_size: NA; v_call: TRBV11-2; j_call: TRBJ2-2; cdr3_nt: TGTGCCAGCAGCCAAGGGACAGGGGGACTCACCGGGGAGCTGTTTTTT; cdr3_aa: CASSQGTGGLTGELFF
d_call: NA; clone_size: once; v_call: TRBV7-2; j_call: TRBJ2-7; cdr3_nt: TGTGCCAGCAGCTTATTTTATGGAAGGGGTTACGAGCAGTACTTC; cdr3_aa: CASSLFYGRGYEQYF